A selection of T cell receptor beta chains follows, all from one sample in a study of T cell repertoires in cytomegalovirus infection. Each CDR3 protein gets one entry after TCRdb re-called the reads with MiXCR. The sample includes 310,000 or so distinct CDR3 sequences, roughly 26% seen only once; the top ten take approximately 15%. The material sequenced was PBMCs. All receptors come from a human donor in good health (CMV status not recorded). Some clones in this sample may be carry-over from other donors' samples. Both conserved end residues are part of each CDR3. The D gene is left open where the match is weak. Size values are once, few and many counts, or a class for expanded clones, and some rows have none.

V gene	J gene	clone size	D gene	CDR3 DNA	CDR3 protein
TRBV28	TRBJ2-7	few	TRBD1	TGTGCCAGCAGTGACAGGGTTTCAAACGAGCAGTACTTC	CASSDRVSNEQYF
TRBV7-2	TRBJ1-5	many	TRBD1	TGTGCCAGCAGCTTAATAGGGGGCGGCGGCAATCAGCCCCAGCATTTT	CASSLIGGGGNQPQHF
TRBV7-4	TRBJ2-1	many	.	TGTGCCAGCAGACGAGGCAATGAGCAGTTCTTC	CASRRGNEQFF
TRBV9	TRBJ2-7	.	TRBD1	TGTGCCAGCTCCCGGACAGGGGGGAACTACGAGCAGTACTTC	CASSRTGGNYEQYF
TRBV7-9	TRBJ2-5	few	TRBD2	TGTGCCAGCAGCTTAGCCCCGGGACTAGCGGAGGGAGAGACCCAGTACTTC	CASSLAPGLAEGETQYF
TRBV4-1	TRBJ1-2	few	.	TGCGCCAGCAGCCAAGAACTCGAAGGCAGGAAAGCTAACTATGGCTACACCTTC	CASSQELEGRKANYGYTF
TRBV7-2	TRBJ1-6	many	TRBD1	TGTGCCAGCAGCTTACAGCCTTCGGGACAGGGACTTGGGCCCCTCCACTTT	CASSLQPSGQGLGPLHF
TRBV6-6	TRBJ2-2	many	.	TGTGCCAGCAGTTACTCCTGGACAGCGAACACCGGGGAGCTGTTTTTT	CASSYSWTANTGELFF
TRBV28	TRBJ1-1	.	.	TGTGCCAGCAGTTCAGTCGGGTTCGTTACTGAAGCTTTCTTT	CASSSVGFVTEAFF
TRBV28	TRBJ1-1	.	.	TGTGCCAGCAGACGAGCCACAGGACCACTGAACACTGAAACTTTCTTT	CASRRATGPLNTETFF
TRBV13	TRBJ1-2	few	.	TGTGCCAGCAGCTTCCTGGACTATGGCTACACCTTC	CASSFLDYGYTF
TRBV7-8	TRBJ2-2	many	.	TGTGCCAGCAGCTTTGAGGCCGGGGAGCTGTTTTTT	CASSFEAGELFF
TRBV18	TRBJ2-7	.	.	TGTGCCAGCTCGCCCGGCGCGGAGGGGGCCGAGCAGTACTTC	CASSPGAEGAEQYF